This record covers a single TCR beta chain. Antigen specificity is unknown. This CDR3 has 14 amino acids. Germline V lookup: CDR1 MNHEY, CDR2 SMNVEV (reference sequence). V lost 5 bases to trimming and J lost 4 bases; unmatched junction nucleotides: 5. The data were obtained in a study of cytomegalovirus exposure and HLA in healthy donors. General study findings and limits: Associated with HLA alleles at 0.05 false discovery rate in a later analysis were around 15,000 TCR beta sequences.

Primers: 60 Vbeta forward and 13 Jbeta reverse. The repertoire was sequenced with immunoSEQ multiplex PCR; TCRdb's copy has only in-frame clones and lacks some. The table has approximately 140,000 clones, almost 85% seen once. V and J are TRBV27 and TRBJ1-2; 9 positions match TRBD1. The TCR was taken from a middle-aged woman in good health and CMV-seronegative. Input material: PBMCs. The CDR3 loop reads CASSDGTGSYGYTF. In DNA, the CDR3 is TGTGCCAGCAGTGACGGGACAGGGAGCTATGGCTACACCTTC.